Listed below are T cell receptor beta chains from one sample, sequenced in a study of Graves' ophthalmopathy and Graves' hyperthyroidism. TCRdb fed the multiplex PCR reads into MiXCR, producing one record per CDR3 protein. The table lists some 370,000 distinct CDR3 sequences, approximately 18% of them singletons, with 2% to 3% in the top ten. Material for sequencing was peripheral blood. These TCRs come from an adult woman with stable Graves' hyperthyroidism. CDR3s include the opening cysteine and the closing phenylalanine or tryptophan. The order of the fields is CDR3 length, V gene, clone size, CDR3 protein. The size of a clone is reported for some rows only, either as once, few or many, or as a class for expanded clones.

cdr3_length: 14
v_call: TRBV7-9
clone_size: NA
cdr3_aa: CASSFNRGGYEQYF

cdr3_length: 17
v_call: TRBV7-2
clone_size: many
cdr3_aa: CASSLALLTGRQETQYF

cdr3_length: 14
v_call: TRBV12-3/TRBV12-4
clone_size: few
cdr3_aa: CASSSDGSGNTIYF

cdr3_length: 14
v_call: TRBV6-5
clone_size: many
cdr3_aa: CASSDSDRGAEAFF

cdr3_length: 15
v_call: TRBV5-1
clone_size: many
cdr3_aa: CASSSQAGTAYEQYF

cdr3_length: 14
v_call: TRBV6-5
clone_size: many
cdr3_aa: CASRGQGSNQPQHF

cdr3_length: 14
v_call: TRBV5-1
clone_size: many
cdr3_aa: CASSSNAGGTEAFF

cdr3_length: 14
v_call: TRBV25-1
clone_size: many
cdr3_aa: CASSEQVNSAEAFF

cdr3_length: 13
v_call: TRBV7-2
clone_size: many
cdr3_aa: CASSLMANYGYTF

cdr3_length: 15
v_call: TRBV25-1
clone_size: many
cdr3_aa: CASSDPGTSRYEQYF

cdr3_length: 15
v_call: TRBV29-1
clone_size: many
cdr3_aa: CSVPNYDRGLHEAFF

cdr3_length: 15
v_call: TRBV4-3
clone_size: many
cdr3_aa: CASGARADYTGELFF

cdr3_length: 14
v_call: TRBV30
clone_size: NA
cdr3_aa: CARSGKPNTGELFF

cdr3_length: 17
v_call: TRBV19
clone_size: few
cdr3_aa: CASSTNPGQGRTGELFF

cdr3_length: 15
v_call: TRBV20-1
clone_size: many
cdr3_aa: CSAREGGRGNQPQHF

cdr3_length: 15
v_call: TRBV12-3/TRBV12-4
clone_size: many
cdr3_aa: CASSLRVAGPYEQYF

cdr3_length: 16
v_call: TRBV20-1
clone_size: many
cdr3_aa: CSAREQGGTNTGELFF

cdr3_length: 15
v_call: TRBV11-2
clone_size: many
cdr3_aa: CASSPLDRDMNGYTF

cdr3_length: 14
v_call: TRBV6-1
clone_size: NA
cdr3_aa: CASSTRTGARGYTF

cdr3_length: 17
v_call: TRBV28
clone_size: many
cdr3_aa: CASSFWGRPDDQETQYF

cdr3_length: 14
v_call: TRBV12-3/TRBV12-4
clone_size: many
cdr3_aa: CASSFFGGKETQYF

cdr3_length: 13
v_call: TRBV30
clone_size: many
cdr3_aa: CAWTMMGGYGYTF

cdr3_length: 14
v_call: TRBV28
clone_size: many
cdr3_aa: CASRVRLSGNTIYF

cdr3_length: 14
v_call: TRBV3-1
clone_size: many
cdr3_aa: CASSQGGINYEQYF

cdr3_length: 17
v_call: TRBV28
clone_size: many
cdr3_aa: CASRQGGQVGFNQPQHF

cdr3_length: 14
v_call: TRBV11-2
clone_size: NA
cdr3_aa: CASSTQPGLADSDF

cdr3_length: 16
v_call: TRBV7-9
clone_size: many
cdr3_aa: CASSLVLRTAKRPQHF

cdr3_length: 14
v_call: TRBV30
clone_size: many
cdr3_aa: CAWREGLYTGELFF

cdr3_length: 15
v_call: TRBV4-1
clone_size: many
cdr3_aa: CASSPSSLQSVKAFF

cdr3_length: 17
v_call: TRBV5-1
clone_size: many
cdr3_aa: CASSLAPGQELNYGYTF

cdr3_length: 14
v_call: TRBV28
clone_size: many
cdr3_aa: CASSPAGNTGELFF

cdr3_length: 14
v_call: TRBV14
clone_size: many
cdr3_aa: CASSRSRGYGTQYF

cdr3_length: 14
v_call: TRBV11-2
clone_size: many
cdr3_aa: CASSSREYQETQYF

cdr3_length: 13
v_call: TRBV3-1
clone_size: many
cdr3_aa: CASTIADQETQYF

cdr3_length: 16
v_call: TRBV6-1
clone_size: few
cdr3_aa: CASSEDGDRAAYEQYF